This TCR beta chain emerged from a study of OX40 agonist ivuxolimab in advanced cancers. About this clone itself: One junction end does not reproduce the germline sequence, and a read error may be involved.

Clones were read by immunoSEQ multiplex PCR, and TCRdb kept only the in-frame ones, dropping some. The table records approximately 12,000 clones, 85% to 90% of them present only once. CDR3 size: 14 residues. Germline V gives CDR1 SEHNR, CDR2 FQNEAQ (reference sequence). This receptor was taken from an adult with an advanced solid tumor such as melanoma, head and neck, liver or kidney cancer. V gene TRBV7-9 combines with J gene TRBJ2-3; 8 bases agree with TRBD2. The sample in question was CD4+ or CD8+ T cells sorted from blood, obtained in a trial of the OX40 agonist ivuxolimab. The CDR3: CASSLAGLGDTQYF. The DNA for the CDR3 is TGTGCCAGCAGTTTAGCGGGATTGGGAGATACGCAGTATTTT.